This T cell receptor beta chain was sequenced for a study of technical replicates of blood from several donors. Trimming at V came to 2 bases and at J to 0 bases, leaving 8 bases not matched to a gene. The CDR3 has 16 residues. The germline V gene has CDR1 SGHKS and CDR2 YYEKEE (reference sequence). This table comes from immunoSEQ multiplex PCR, and its TCRdb copy is limited to in-frame clones, with some not included. This repertoire shows some 96,000 clones, almost 96% found once; its top ten account for approximately 0.22%. Source material: T cells isolated from PBMCs. This chain uses TRBV5-5 with TRBJ2-7; 7 bases fit TRBD1. The origin of this receptor is a human donor in good health. CDR3 amino acids: CASSFSPDRSSYEQYF. The CDR3 DNA sequence: TGTGCCAGCAGCTTTTCCCCGGACAGGAGCTCCTACGAGCAGTACTTC.